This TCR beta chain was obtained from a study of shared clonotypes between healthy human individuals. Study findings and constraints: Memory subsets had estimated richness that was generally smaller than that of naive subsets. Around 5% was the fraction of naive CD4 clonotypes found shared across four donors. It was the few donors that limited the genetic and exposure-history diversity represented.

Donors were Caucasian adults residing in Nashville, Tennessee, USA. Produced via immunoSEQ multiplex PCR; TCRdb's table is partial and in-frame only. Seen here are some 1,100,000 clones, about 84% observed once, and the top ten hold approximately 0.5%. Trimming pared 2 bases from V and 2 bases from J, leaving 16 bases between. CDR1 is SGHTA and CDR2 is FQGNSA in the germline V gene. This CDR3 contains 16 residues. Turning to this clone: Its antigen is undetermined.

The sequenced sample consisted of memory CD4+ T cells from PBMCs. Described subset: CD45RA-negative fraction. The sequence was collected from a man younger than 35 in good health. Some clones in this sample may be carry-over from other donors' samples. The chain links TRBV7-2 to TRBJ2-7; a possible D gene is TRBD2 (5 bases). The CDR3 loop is CASSLFGGVSPYEQYF. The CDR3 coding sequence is TGTGCCAGCAGCTTATTCGGAGGAGTGTCCCCCTACGAGCAGTACTTC.